This T cell receptor (beta chain) was observed in a study of cytomegalovirus exposure and HLA in healthy donors. For the study at large: A prior study identified approximately 120 million unique TCR beta sequences from 190 million or so T cells. Around 81% of around 390 genotyped donors fell in the Caucasian-associated ancestry cluster. Study outcomes and limitations: In a later analysis, HLA-C alleles had the fewest associated TCRs, DRB1 alleles the most. Cytomegalovirus-associated status was assigned to around 160 TCR beta chains.

The PCR employed 60 Vbeta primers together with 13 Jbeta primers. Clones were read by immunoSEQ multiplex PCR, and TCRdb kept only the in-frame ones, dropping some. The table records 130,000 to 150,000 clones, over 65% of them present only once. The CDR3 spans 16 residues. Germline values: CDR1 SGHTS, CDR2 YDEGEE. The V and J ends lost 4 bases and 4 bases respectively, with 21 bases between them. Points on this clone: Its antigen remains unknown.

This clonotype was sampled from a middle-aged man in good health and CMV-seropositive. The sequenced sample consisted of PBMCs. The V and J genes are TRBV5-8 and TRBJ2-7; a weak D match, TRBD2 (6 bases). CDR3 in DNA: TGTGCCAGCAGCCCACGTAGGGTTGTAGGGAGGTACGAGCAGTACTTC. It codes for CASSPRRVVGRYEQYF.